These 14 T cell receptor beta chains were all obtained from the same sample, sequenced in a study of T cell repertoires in cytomegalovirus infection. One entry per CDR3 protein, called by TCRdb with MiXCR from the reads. The table lists roughly 180,000 distinct CDR3 sequences, about 18% of them singletons. The sample was CD8+ T cells from PBMCs. All receptors come from a human donor in good health (CMV status not recorded). Some clones in this sample may be carry-over from other donors' samples.

This clonotype came up a few times. V and J are TRBV27 and TRBJ2-1; the D gene is possibly TRBD1 (6 bases). Germline CDR1 and CDR2: MNHEY and SMNVEV (reference sequence). Trimming shortened V by 6 bases and J by 5 bases, and 26 bases separated the two germline ends. This CDR3 is 18 amino acids long. DNA of the CDR3: TGTGCCAGCAGCCCTTGGGCAGGGGCCCACAAGATTAACAATGAGCAGTTCTTC. Translation gives CASSPWAGAHKINNEQFF.

This clonotype was seen a few times. The J gene is TRBJ2-3, the V gene TRBV7-2, with 9 bases lining up with TRBD1. This CDR3 comprises 15 residues. V lost 5 bases and J lost 2; bases outside the gene matches: 5. Germline V gene sequence: CDR1 SGHTA, CDR2 FQGNSA. This chain's CDR3 is CASSPRQGVTDTQYF. Written as DNA, the CDR3 is TGTGCCAGCAGCCCACGACAGGGGGTCACAGATACGCAGTATTTT. The full variable domain, with the rest looked up from reference TRBV7-2 and TRBJ2-3, is GAGVSQSPSNKVTEKGKDVELRCDPISGHTALYWYRQSLGQGLEFLIYFQGNSAPDKSGLPSDRFSAERTGGSVSTLTIQRTQQEDSAVYLCASSPRQGVTDTQYFGPGTRLTVL.

V is TRBV7-2 and J is TRBJ1-1, with TRBD1 as a possible D gene (5 bases). V shed 6 bases and J shed 1 base, with 18 bases lying between them. This CDR3 contains 16 residues. Germline V gene data show CDR1 as SGHTA and CDR2 as FQGNSA. CDR3 nucleotide sequence: TGTGCCAGCAGTATAATCTACCGGGGCCCGAACACTGAAGCTTTCTTT. Its translation: CASSIIYRGPNTEAFF.

There are a few counts of this clonotype. The rearrangement joins TRBV12-3 or TRBV12-4 to TRBJ1-4; D not certain. V was pared by 6 bases and J by 5 bases, with 4 bases between. The CDR3 covers 11 residues. This chain's CDR3 is CASSSNEKLFF. The CDR3 bases are TGTGCCAGCAGCTCAAATGAAAAACTGTTTTTT.

This clonotype has more than one count but fewer than ten. V gene TRBV29-1 combines with J gene TRBJ2-7, with 12 bases fitting TRBD1. Germline CDR1 is SQVTM and CDR2 is ANQGSEA. With 4 bases clipped from V and 0 bases from J, the junction kept 4 bases outside the gene matches. The CDR3 has 15 amino acids. The CDR3 here is CSVGWDRGLSYEQYF. The DNA for the CDR3 is TGCAGCGTTGGTTGGGACAGGGGGCTCTCCTACGAGCAGTACTTC.

V is TRBV28 and J is TRBJ1-1; the D is unclear. Germline-derived CDR1 and CDR2 are MDHEN and SYDVKM. V was trimmed by 7 bases and J by 4 bases, leaving 16 bases between them. The CDR3 totals 14 residues. The DNA for the CDR3 is TGTGCCAGCACCCCAGTCGCGATCGGCACTGAAGCTTTCTTT. This codes for CASTPVAIGTEAFF.

This clonotype was detected only a few times. DNA of the CDR3: TGTGCCAGCAGCGATCCCGACGAGCAGTACTTC. Amino acids: CASSDPDEQYF. The chain combines TRBV7-3 with TRBJ2-7; D remains unclear. Trimming cost V 5 bases and J 5 bases, with 7 bases left between them. The CDR3 loop spans 11 amino acids. Germline V gene data show CDR1 as SGHTA and CDR2 as FQGTGA. The variable domain in full, completed from reference TRBV7-3 and TRBJ2-7, reads GAGVSQTPSNKVTEKGKYVELRCDPISGHTALYWYRQSLGQGPEFLIYFQGTGAADDSGLPNDRFFAVRPEGSVSTLKIQRTERGDSAVYLCASSDPDEQYFGPGTRLTVT.

This clonotype was picked up a small number of times. The gene calls are TRBV4-1 and TRBJ1-2, with D unresolved. This CDR3 is 14 amino acids long. Germline V gives CDR1 MGHRA, CDR2 YSYEKL. Trimming took 0 bases from V and 4 from J, leaving 9 bases between them. CDR3 region: CASSQDSGGYGYTF. The CDR3 DNA sequence: TGCGCCAGCAGCCAAGATTCGGGAGGCTATGGCTACACCTTC.

The chain uses TRBV7-9 and TRBJ1-1, with 8 positions matching TRBD1. CDR1 and CDR2 from the germline V gene are SEHNR and FQNEAQ (reference sequence). Germline trimming cut 5 bases from V and 2 bases from J; bases unmatched to any gene: 4. The CDR3 is 14 amino acids. The CDR3 bases are TGTGCCAGCAGCGAGACAGGGGAAAACACTGAAGCTTTCTTT. Translating gives CASSETGENTEAFF.

The J gene is TRBJ2-7, the V gene TRBV7-9; TRBD1 matches 9 bases. The CDR3 runs to 15 residues. Losses at the gene ends were 1 base for V and 6 bases for J; bases not matched to a gene: 7. The germline CDR1 and CDR2 sequences are SEHNR and FQNEAQ (reference sequence). As DNA, the CDR3 is TGTGCCAGCAGCTTAGTAGTGGGACAGGGAGGCGAGCAGTACTTC. Its protein product is CASSLVVGQGGEQYF.

The J gene is TRBJ1-2, the V gene TRBV12-3 or TRBV12-4, with 8 bases that match TRBD1. V shed 6 bases and J 0 bases; nucleotides not matched to a gene: 9. This CDR3 is 16 amino acids long. The CDR3 protein is CASRASSTGANYGYTF. The DNA of the CDR3 is TGTGCCAGCAGGGCTTCATCGACAGGGGCTAACTATGGCTACACCTTC.

This clonotype occurred a few times. The V call is TRBV2, the J call TRBJ2-1, with D tentatively TRBD1 or TRBD2 (7 bases each). Germline loops: CDR1 SNHLY, CDR2 FYNNEI. Trimming cost V 3 bases and J 5 bases, with 17 bases left between them. The CDR3 has 16 amino acids. CDR3 loop: CASSDTSQGGNNEQFF. CDR3 DNA: TGTGCCAGCAGTGACACAAGTCAGGGGGGGAACAATGAGCAGTTCTTC.

This clonotype was seen a few times. At one of its ends the junction is not consistent with the germline gene, which may arise from a read error. J is TRBJ2-5 and V is TRBV18; 10 positions agree with TRBD1. CDR1 is KGHSH, CDR2 LQKENI, per germline. This CDR3 region has 16 residues. The CDR3 sequence is CASSQRDRGFQETQYF. CDR3 in DNA: TGTGCTAGCTCACAAAGGGACAGGGGTTTTCAAGAGACCCAGTACTTC.

This clonotype was counted many times. The rearrangement uses TRBV28 and TRBJ1-6, with no clear D. V was shortened by 2 bases and J by 7 bases, with 9 bases between the two germline ends. There are 14 residues in the CDR3. The germline gives CDR1 MDHEN, CDR2 SYDVKM. The chain's CDR3 is CASSLGGPNSPLHF. The CDR3 DNA reads TGTGCCAGCAGTTTAGGCGGCCCCAATTCACCCCTCCACTTT.